These 24 T cell receptor beta chains originate from one sample sequenced in a study of control samples from healthy donors and cancer patients. TCRdb's table, derived via immunoSEQ multiplex PCR, lists solely in-frame clones and lacks some. Among 10,000 or so clones listed, around 90% were seen once. The sequencing sample was made of PBMCs. The receptors originated from a man aged 55 to 70 with colorectal cancer.

The chain carries TRBV11-2 and TRBJ1-5; the D is unclear. Germline CDR1 reads SGHAT; CDR2 reads FQNNGV. The CDR3 runs 13 residues. V was pared by 5 bases and J by 1 base, with 6 bases between. The CDR3 loop reads CASSPQSNQPQHF. CDR3 sequence (DNA): TGTGCCAGCAGCCCCCAGAGCAATCAGCCCCAGCATTTT.

V usage is TRBV24-1 and J usage is TRBJ2-5; no clear D gene. The ends were cut back, 10 bases at V and 0 bases at J, with 17 bases in the middle. The CDR3 contains 15 residues. Germline V lookup: CDR1 KGHDR, CDR2 SFDVKD. The CDR3 coding sequence is TGTGCCACTAACCGCCGTTGTGAGAACCAAGAGACCCAGTACTTC. Translation: CATNRRCENQETQYF.

The chain joins TRBV7-2 to TRBJ1-2; D might be TRBD1 (5 bases). The germline V and J ends were trimmed by 1 base and 8 bases, with 17 bases remaining between them. The CDR3 consists of 15 residues. Germline V gene data show CDR1 as SGHTA and CDR2 as FQGNSA. CDR3 region: CASSLDPAGGRGYTF. In DNA form, the CDR3 reads TGTGCCAGCAGCTTAGATCCCGCGGGGGGTCGGGGCTACACCTTC.

This clone occurred once. The J gene is TRBJ1-3, the V gene TRBV5-5; 8 nucleotides line up with TRBD1. V trimming: 4 bases; J trimming: 0 bases; junction bases outside the gene matches: 3. Germline V gene lookup returns CDR1 SGHKS and CDR2 YYEKEE (reference sequence). The CDR3 is made up of 15 amino acids. CDR3 in DNA: TGTGCCAGCAGCAGGACAGGGAGCTCTGGAAACACCATATATTTT. Its protein is CASSRTGSSGNTIYF.

The chain uses TRBV7-9 and TRBJ1-1, with D possibly matching TRBD1 (5 bases). CDR1 and CDR2 from the germline V gene are SEHNR and FQNEAQ (reference sequence). The CDR3 extends over 13 amino acids. V dropped 7 bases and J dropped 3 bases, with 12 bases sitting between them. CDR3 nucleotides: TGTGCCAGCACCCGGGCGACAGACACTGAAGCTTTCTTT. Its translation: CASTRATDTEAFF. The full variable domain, in which reference TRBV7-9 and TRBJ1-1 provide the parts outside the CDR3, is DTGVSQNPRHKITKRGQNVTFRCDPISEHNRLYWYRQTLGQGPEFLTYFQNEAQLEKSRLLSDRFSAERPKGSFSTLEIQRTEQGDSAMYLCASTRATDTEAFFGQGTRLTVV.

The chain couples TRBV6-4 to TRBJ1-1; D call uncertain. The CDR3 has 14 residues. The V and J ends lost 6 bases and 2 bases respectively, with 13 bases between them. In germline, CDR1 is MRHNA, CDR2 SNTAGT. Here the CDR3 DNA reads TGTGCCAGCAGCCCTTCACCGGGTAACACTGAAGCTTTCTTT. Translation gives CASSPSPGNTEAFF.

This chain links TRBV7-8 with TRBJ1-1; D unresolved. Trimming stripped 5 bases from V and 4 bases from J, with 11 bases between. Germline-derived CDR1 and CDR2 are SGHVS and FQNEAQ. This CDR3 comprises 13 residues. In DNA form, the CDR3 reads TGTGCCAGCAGCGCCCAATCGGGCACTGAAGCTTTCTTT. Translated: CASSAQSGTEAFF. Together with reference TRBV7-8 and TRBJ1-1, the CDR3 gives the full variable domain: GAGVSQSPRYKVAKRGQDVALRCDPISGHVSLFWYQQALGQGPEFLTYFQNEAQLDKSGLPSDRFFAERPEGSVSTLKIQRTQQEDSAVYLCASSAQSGTEAFFGQGTRLTVV.

V gene TRBV2 combines with J gene TRBJ1-1; D may be TRBD1 (5 bases). In germline, CDR1 is SNHLY, CDR2 FYNNEI. The V gene lost 6 bases and the J gene lost 5 bases, with 13 bases spanning the gap. CDR3 length equals 13 residues. The CDR3 region is CASRWGERTEAFF. The CDR3 DNA is TGTGCCAGCAGGTGGGGGGAGAGGACTGAAGCTTTCTTT.

V is TRBV10-3 and J is TRBJ1-6; 8 bases align to TRBD1. This CDR3 comprises 13 residues. From germline, CDR1 is ENHRY and CDR2 SYGVKD. The V gene end was trimmed by 7 bases and the J gene end by 10 bases; junction bases not matched to a gene: 6. The CDR3, as DNA: TGTGCCATCACCCAGACAGGGGCCTCACCCCTCCACTTT. As protein: CAITQTGASPLHF.

The rearrangement joins TRBV7-9 to TRBJ2-3; no reliable D call. Germline V CDR1 and CDR2: SEHNR, FQNEAQ (reference sequence). V shed 2 bases and J shed 0 bases, with 9 bases lying between them. The CDR3 consists of 15 residues. DNA for the CDR3: TGTGCCAGCAGCTTACGTCAGTTTAGCACAGATACGCAGTATTTT. It yields the protein CASSLRQFSTDTQYF.

A single count supports this clone. DNA for the CDR3: TGCGCCAGCAGCCAAGATACGCTTGGAGAAGCTTTCTTT. It is translated as CASSQDTLGEAFF. The chain uses TRBV4-3 and TRBJ1-1, with D hard to call. CDR1 is LGHNA, CDR2 YSLEER, per germline. Trimming shortened V by 0 bases and J by 8 bases, and 10 bases separated the two germline ends. The CDR3 runs to 13 residues.

This clone was counted only a few times. The chain combines TRBV19 with TRBJ1-6; D possibly corresponds to TRBD1 (6 bases). Germline V gene data show CDR1 as LNHDA and CDR2 as SQIVND (reference sequence). Trimming took 1 base from V and 7 from J, leaving 8 bases between them. CDR3 length: 14 amino acids. The CDR3 sequence: CASSIGTENSPLHF. The DNA for the CDR3 is TGTGCCAGTAGTATAGGGACAGAGAATTCACCCCTCCACTTT.

The genes are TRBV5-8 and TRBJ1-1; no firm D call. CDR3 size: 15 residues. Trimming took 2 bases from V and 0 from J, leaving 11 bases between them. The V gene's germline CDR1 is SGHTS and CDR2 YDEGEE. The CDR3 loop reads CASSFSRQMNTEAFF. The CDR3 nucleotides read TGTGCCAGCAGCTTTTCTCGGCAGATGAACACTGAAGCTTTCTTT.

V gene TRBV9 combines with J gene TRBJ2-2; 9 bases line up with TRBD1. The CDR3 covers 14 residues. The J segment lost 5 bases and the V segment lost 6 bases, leaving 5 bases of the junction unmatched. Germline V gives CDR1 SGDLS, CDR2 YYNGEE. CDR3 nucleotide sequence: TGTGCCAGCACTACAGGGGGCGTAACCGGGGAGCTGTTTTTT. Translation: CASTTGGVTGELFF.

This clone appeared once. The genes are TRBV5-4 and TRBJ2-1, with D hard to call. Germline CDR1 reads SGHNT; CDR2 reads YYREEE (reference sequence). The CDR3 runs 15 residues. V was clipped by 0 bases and J by 0 bases, with 7 bases between them. The CDR3 sequence: CASSLGANSYNEQFF. For the CDR3, the DNA is TGTGCCAGCAGCTTGGGAGCAAACTCCTACAATGAGCAGTTCTTC.

V gene TRBV7-9 combines with J gene TRBJ1-6; D is unresolved. With 5 bases removed from V and 7 bases from J, the gap between germline ends came to 9 bases. The CDR3 is 13 residues long. CDR1 is SEHNR and CDR2 is FQNEAQ in the germline V gene (reference sequence). The CDR3 reads CASSREPNSPLHF. The CDR3 DNA sequence: TGTGCCAGCAGCCGGGAACCGAATTCACCCCTCCACTTT.

The chain links TRBV27 to TRBJ2-7; 8 nucleotides match TRBD1. This CDR3 is 13 amino acids long. With 6 bases clipped from V and 2 bases from J, the junction kept 3 bases outside the gene matches. The germline V gene has CDR1 MNHEY and CDR2 SMNVEV (reference sequence). CDR3 amino acids: CASSRGPTYEQYF. Written as DNA, the CDR3 is TGTGCCAGCAGCAGGGGGCCGACCTACGAGCAGTACTTC.

The chain joins TRBV25-1 to TRBJ2-7; D call uncertain. Trimming took off 2 bases at V and 0 bases at J, with 14 bases between the two ends. Germline V gives CDR1 MGHDK, CDR2 SYGVNS. The CDR3 runs to 16 residues. CDR3 loop: CASSEGPGRSSYEQYF. The CDR3 bases are TGTGCCAGCAGTGAAGGGCCCGGGCGGAGCTCCTACGAGCAGTACTTC.

There are a few counts of this clone. The V gene is TRBV30, the J gene TRBJ2-7; tentative D call: TRBD1 (6 bases). The CDR3 runs 12 residues. Germline CDR1 reads GTSNPN; CDR2 reads SVGIG (reference sequence). The germline V and J ends were trimmed by 2 bases and 7 bases, with 12 bases remaining between them. CDR3 residues: CAWSMTGIEQYF. The CDR3 nucleotides are TGTGCCTGGAGTATGACAGGAATAGAGCAGTACTTC. The variable domain in full, completed from reference TRBV30 and TRBJ2-7, reads SQTIHQWPATLVQPVGSPLSLECTVEGTSNPNLYWYRQAAGRGLQLLFYSVGIGQISSEVPQNLSASRPQDRQFILSSKKLLLSDSGFYLCAWSMTGIEQYFGPGTRLTVT.

V usage is TRBV10-2 and J usage is TRBJ1-6; no clear D. The CDR3 is 14 amino acids. The ends were cut back, 3 bases at V and 9 bases at J, with 12 bases in the middle. Germline V gene lookup returns CDR1 WSHSY and CDR2 SAAADI. The CDR3 loop reads CASSEMGIGSPLHF. In nucleotides, the CDR3 is TGCGCCAGCAGTGAAATGGGGATAGGTTCACCCCTCCACTTT.

This clone has just one count. The CDR3 spells CASRNTGEAYNEQFF. In nucleotides, the CDR3 is TGTGCCAGCAGGAATACAGGGGAAGCCTACAATGAGCAGTTCTTC. The V and J genes are TRBV2 and TRBJ2-1; 7 bases are shared with TRBD1. The CDR3 is 15 amino acids. V lost 6 bases, J lost 2 bases, and 7 bases stayed unmatched. Germline CDR1 and CDR2: SNHLY and FYNNEI.

This clone was detected once. The CDR3 DNA reads TGCGCCAGCAGCGCGAGCGATGAGCAGTTCTTC. Translation gives CASSASDEQFF. This chain uses TRBV5-1 with TRBJ2-1; D is unresolved. This CDR3 region has 11 residues. V lost 4 bases, J lost 8 bases, and 7 bases lay in between. Germline V lookup: CDR1 SGHRS, CDR2 YFSETQ.

The rearrangement links TRBV5-1 to TRBJ2-1; D gene uncertain. Between the trimmed V and J ends, which lost 7 bases and 5 bases, there was a span of 13 bases. The CDR3 consists of 13 residues. CDR1 is SGHRS, CDR2 YFSETQ, per germline. The CDR3 nucleotides read TGCGCCAGCTCCATTCAGGTAGACAATGAGCAGTTCTTC. Amino acid sequence: CASSIQVDNEQFF.

The chain carries TRBV30 and TRBJ1-1; tentatively, D is TRBD1 (5 bases). The germline V gene has CDR1 GTSNPN and CDR2 SVGIG (reference sequence). Trimming took 5 bases from V and 1 from J, leaving 11 bases between them. The CDR3 covers 13 residues. The CDR3 is CAWARGANTEAFF. The DNA for the CDR3 is TGTGCCTGGGCGAGGGGCGCGAACACTGAAGCTTTCTTT.